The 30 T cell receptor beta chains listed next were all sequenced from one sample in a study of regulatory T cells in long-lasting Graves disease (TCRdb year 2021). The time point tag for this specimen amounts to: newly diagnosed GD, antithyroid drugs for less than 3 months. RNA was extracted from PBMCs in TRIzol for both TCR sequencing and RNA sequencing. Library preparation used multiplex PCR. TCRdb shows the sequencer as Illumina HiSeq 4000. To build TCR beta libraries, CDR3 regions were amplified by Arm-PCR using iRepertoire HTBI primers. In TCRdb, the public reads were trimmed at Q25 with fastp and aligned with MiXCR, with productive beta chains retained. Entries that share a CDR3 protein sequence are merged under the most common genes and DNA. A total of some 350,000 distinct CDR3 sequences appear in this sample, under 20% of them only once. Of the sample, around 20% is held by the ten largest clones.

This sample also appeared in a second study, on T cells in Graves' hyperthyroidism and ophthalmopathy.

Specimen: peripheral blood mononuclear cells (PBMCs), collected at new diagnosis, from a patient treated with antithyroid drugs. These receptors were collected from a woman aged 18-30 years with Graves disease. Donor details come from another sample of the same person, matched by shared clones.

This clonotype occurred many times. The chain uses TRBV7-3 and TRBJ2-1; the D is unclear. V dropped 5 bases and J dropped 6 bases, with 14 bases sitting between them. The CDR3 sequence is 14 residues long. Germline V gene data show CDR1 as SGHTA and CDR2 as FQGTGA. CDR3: CASSPYRLSNEQFF. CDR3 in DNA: TGTGCCAGCAGCCCGTACCGATTGTCCAATGAGCAGTTCTTC.

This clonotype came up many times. Here the CDR3 DNA reads TGTGCCAGCAGGGACGGACAGGGCGGGAATTCACCCCTCCACTTT. Its protein is CASRDGQGGNSPLHF. The gene calls are TRBV27 and TRBJ1-6; 8 bases are shared with TRBD1. Per the germline V gene, CDR1 is MNHEY and CDR2 is SMNVEV (reference sequence). V shed 6 bases, J shed 7 bases, and the junction held 8 bases outside the gene matches. The CDR3 has 15 residues.

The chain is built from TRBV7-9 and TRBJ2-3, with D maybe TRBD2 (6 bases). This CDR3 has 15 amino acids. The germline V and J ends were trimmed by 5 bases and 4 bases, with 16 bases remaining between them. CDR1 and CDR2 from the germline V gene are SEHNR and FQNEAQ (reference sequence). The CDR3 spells CASSIGTGGADTQYF. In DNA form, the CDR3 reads TGTGCCAGCAGCATCGGGACCGGAGGGGCAGATACGCAGTATTTT. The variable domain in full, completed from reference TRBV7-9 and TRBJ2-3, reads DTGVSQNPRHKITKRGQNVTFRCDPISEHNRLYWYRQTLGQGPEFLTYFQNEAQLEKSRLLSDRFSAERPKGSFSTLEIQRTEQGDSAMYLCASSIGTGGADTQYFGPGTRLTVL.

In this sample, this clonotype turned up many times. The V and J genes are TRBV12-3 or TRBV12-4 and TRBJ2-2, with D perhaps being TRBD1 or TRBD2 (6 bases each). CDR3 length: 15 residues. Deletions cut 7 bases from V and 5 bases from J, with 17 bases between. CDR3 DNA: TGTGCCAGCACCCACCGGGGGCAGATTACCGGGGAGCTGTTTTTT. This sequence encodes CASTHRGQITGELFF.

The CDR3 coding sequence is TGTGCCAGCAGCTCTAGGACAGGGAAGAATGAGCAGTTCTTC. It translates to CASSSRTGKNEQFF. This rearrangement joins TRBV9 to TRBJ2-1; the match to TRBD1 covers 8 bases. This CDR3 is 14 amino acids long. With V trimmed by 4 bases and J by 7 bases, 7 bases remained unmatched. CDR1 is SGDLS and CDR2 is YYNGEE in the germline V gene.

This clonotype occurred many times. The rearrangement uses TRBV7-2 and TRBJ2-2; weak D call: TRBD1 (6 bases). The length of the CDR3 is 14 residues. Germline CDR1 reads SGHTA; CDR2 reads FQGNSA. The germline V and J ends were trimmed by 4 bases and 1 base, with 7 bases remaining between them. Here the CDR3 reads CASSSGQNTGELFF. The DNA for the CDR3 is TGTGCCAGCAGCTCGGGACAGAACACCGGGGAGCTGTTTTTT.

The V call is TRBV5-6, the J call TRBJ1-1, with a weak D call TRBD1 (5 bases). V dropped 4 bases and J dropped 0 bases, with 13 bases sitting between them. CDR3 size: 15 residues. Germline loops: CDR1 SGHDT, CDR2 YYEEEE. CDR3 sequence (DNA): TGTGCCAGCAGCAACCCGGGACCTATGAACACTGAAGCTTTCTTT. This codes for CASSNPGPMNTEAFF.

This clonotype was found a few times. CDR3 sequence reads: CASSLGRGRSRYEQYF. The CDR3 coding sequence is TGTGCCAGCAGCTTAGGACGGGGACGTAGCAGATACGAGCAGTACTTC. This chain connects TRBV7-8 to TRBJ2-7, with D possibly called TRBD1 or TRBD2 (5 bases each). V gave up 1 base and J gave up 4 bases, with 17 bases separating them. The CDR3 is 16 residues long. Per germline, CDR1 SGHVS and CDR2 FQNEAQ.

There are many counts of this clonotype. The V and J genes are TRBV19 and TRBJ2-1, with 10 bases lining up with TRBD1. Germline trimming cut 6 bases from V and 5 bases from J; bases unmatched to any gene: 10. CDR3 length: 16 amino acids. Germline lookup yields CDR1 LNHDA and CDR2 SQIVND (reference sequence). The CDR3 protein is CASSRDRGVLDNEQFF. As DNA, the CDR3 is TGTGCCAGTAGCCGGGACAGGGGTGTTTTGGACAATGAGCAGTTCTTC.

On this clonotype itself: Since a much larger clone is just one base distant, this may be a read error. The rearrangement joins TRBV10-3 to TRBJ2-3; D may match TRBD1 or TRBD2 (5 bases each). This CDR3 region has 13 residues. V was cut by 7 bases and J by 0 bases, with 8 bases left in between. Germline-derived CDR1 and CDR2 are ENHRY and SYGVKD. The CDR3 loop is CAINGDSTDTQYF. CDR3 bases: TGTGCCATCAACGGGGACAGCACAGATACGCAGTATTTT.

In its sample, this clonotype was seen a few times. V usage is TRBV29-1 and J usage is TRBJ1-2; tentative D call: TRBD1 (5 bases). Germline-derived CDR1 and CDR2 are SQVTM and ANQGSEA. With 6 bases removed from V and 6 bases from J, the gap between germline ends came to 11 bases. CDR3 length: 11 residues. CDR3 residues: CSVGGTDGYTF. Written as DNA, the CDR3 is TGCAGCGTAGGTGGGACTGATGGCTACACCTTC.

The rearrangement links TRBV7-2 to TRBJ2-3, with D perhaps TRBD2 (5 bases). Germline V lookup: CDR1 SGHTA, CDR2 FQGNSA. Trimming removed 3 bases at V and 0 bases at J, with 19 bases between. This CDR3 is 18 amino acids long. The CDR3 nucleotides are TGTGCCAGCAGCTTTAAATCTTGGAGTCGCGGGAGCACAGATACGCAGTATTTT. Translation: CASSFKSWSRGSTDTQYF.

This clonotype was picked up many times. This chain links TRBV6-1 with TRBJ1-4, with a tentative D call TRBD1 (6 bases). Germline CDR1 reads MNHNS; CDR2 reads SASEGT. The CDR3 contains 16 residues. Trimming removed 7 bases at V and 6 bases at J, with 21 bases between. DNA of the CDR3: TGTGCCAGCACCGAGCGCCTCGGGGGCGTACATGAAAAACTGTTTTTT. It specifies CASTERLGGVHEKLFF.

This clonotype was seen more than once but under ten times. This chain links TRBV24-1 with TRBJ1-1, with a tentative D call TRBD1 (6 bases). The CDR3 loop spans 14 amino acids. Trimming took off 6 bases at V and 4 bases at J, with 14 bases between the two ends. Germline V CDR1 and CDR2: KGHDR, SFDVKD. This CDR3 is CATSSGAWATEAFF. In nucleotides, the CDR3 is TGTGCCACCAGTTCAGGGGCCTGGGCCACTGAAGCTTTCTTT.

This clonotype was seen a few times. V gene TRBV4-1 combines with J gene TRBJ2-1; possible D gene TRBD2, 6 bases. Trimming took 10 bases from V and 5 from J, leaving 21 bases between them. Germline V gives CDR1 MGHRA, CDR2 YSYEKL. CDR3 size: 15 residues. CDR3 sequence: CANDRTGTWHNEQFF. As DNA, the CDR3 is TGCGCCAACGACCGCACCGGGACTTGGCACAATGAGCAGTTCTTC.

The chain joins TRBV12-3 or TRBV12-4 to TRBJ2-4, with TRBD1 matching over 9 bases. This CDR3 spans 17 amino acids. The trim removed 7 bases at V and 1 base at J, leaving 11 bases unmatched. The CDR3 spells CASTLGRTGDAKNIQYF. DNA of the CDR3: TGTGCCAGCACCCTTGGAAGGACAGGGGATGCCAAAAACATTCAGTACTTC.

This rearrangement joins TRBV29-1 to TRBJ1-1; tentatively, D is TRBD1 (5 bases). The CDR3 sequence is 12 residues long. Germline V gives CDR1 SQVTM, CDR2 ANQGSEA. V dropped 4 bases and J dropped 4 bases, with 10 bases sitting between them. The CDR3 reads CSVGRGGTEAFF. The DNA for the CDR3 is TGCAGCGTTGGTAGGGGTGGCACTGAAGCTTTCTTT.

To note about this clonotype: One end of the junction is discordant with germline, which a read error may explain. CDR3 sequence reads: CASSMLGGIMNNEAFF. CDR3 nucleotide sequence: TGTGCCAGTAGTATGCTCGGAGGCATTATGAACAATGAAGCTTTCTTT. J is TRBJ1-1 and V is TRBV19, with D uncertain. Germline V lookup: CDR1 LNHDA, CDR2 SQIVND (reference sequence). The CDR3 has 16 amino acids.

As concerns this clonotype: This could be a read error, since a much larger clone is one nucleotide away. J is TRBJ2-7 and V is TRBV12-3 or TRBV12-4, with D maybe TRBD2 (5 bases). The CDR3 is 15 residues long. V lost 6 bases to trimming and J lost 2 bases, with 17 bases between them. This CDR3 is CASSNPGRRPYEQYF. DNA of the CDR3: TGTGCCAGCAGCAATCCGGGAAGACGCCCCTACGAGCAGTACTTC.

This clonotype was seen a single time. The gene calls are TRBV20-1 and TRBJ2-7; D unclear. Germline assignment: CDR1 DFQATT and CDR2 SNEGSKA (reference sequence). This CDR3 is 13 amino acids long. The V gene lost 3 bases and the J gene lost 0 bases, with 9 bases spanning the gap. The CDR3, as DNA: TGCAGTGCTAGCCACCCCTCCTCCTACGAGCAGTACTTC. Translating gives CSASHPSSYEQYF.

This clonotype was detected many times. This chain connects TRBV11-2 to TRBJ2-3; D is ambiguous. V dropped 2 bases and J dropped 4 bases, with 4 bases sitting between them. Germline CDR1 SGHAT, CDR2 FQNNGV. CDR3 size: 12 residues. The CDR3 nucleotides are TGTGCCAGCAGCTTACAACCAGATACGCAGTATTTT. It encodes CASSLQPDTQYF.

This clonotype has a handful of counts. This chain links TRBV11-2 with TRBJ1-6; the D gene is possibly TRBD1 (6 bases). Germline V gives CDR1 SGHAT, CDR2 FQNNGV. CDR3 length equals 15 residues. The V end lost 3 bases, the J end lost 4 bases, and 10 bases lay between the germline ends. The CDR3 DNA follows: TGTGCCAGCAGCTTTGAGACAGGTTATAATTCACCCCTCCACTTT. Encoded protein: CASSFETGYNSPLHF.

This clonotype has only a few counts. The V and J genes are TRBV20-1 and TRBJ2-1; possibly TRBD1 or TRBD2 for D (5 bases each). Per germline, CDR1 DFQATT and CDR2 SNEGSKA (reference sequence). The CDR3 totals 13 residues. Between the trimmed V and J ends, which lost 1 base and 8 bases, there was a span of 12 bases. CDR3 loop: CSARAGWGDEQFF. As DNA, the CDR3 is TGCAGTGCTAGAGCGGGGTGGGGCGATGAGCAGTTCTTC.

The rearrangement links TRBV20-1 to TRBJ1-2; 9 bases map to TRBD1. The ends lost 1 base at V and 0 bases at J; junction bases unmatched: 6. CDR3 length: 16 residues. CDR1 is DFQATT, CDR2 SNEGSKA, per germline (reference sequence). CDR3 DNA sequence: TGCAGTGCTAGAGGGACAGGGGTAGGAGCTAACTATGGCTACACCTTC. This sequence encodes CSARGTGVGANYGYTF.

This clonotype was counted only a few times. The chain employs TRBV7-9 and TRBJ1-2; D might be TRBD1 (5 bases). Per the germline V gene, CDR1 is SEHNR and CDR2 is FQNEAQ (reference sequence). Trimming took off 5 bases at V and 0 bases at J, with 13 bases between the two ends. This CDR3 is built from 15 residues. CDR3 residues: CASSIDRGTNYGYTF. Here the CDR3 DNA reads TGTGCCAGCAGCATAGACAGAGGAACTAACTATGGCTACACCTTC.

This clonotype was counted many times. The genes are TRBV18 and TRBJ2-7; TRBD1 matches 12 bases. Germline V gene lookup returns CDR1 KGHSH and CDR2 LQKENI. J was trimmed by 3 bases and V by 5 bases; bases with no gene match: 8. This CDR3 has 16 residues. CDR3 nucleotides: TGTGCCAGCTCAGTCGGGACAGGGGGCATGGGCTACGAGCAGTACTTC. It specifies CASSVGTGGMGYEQYF.

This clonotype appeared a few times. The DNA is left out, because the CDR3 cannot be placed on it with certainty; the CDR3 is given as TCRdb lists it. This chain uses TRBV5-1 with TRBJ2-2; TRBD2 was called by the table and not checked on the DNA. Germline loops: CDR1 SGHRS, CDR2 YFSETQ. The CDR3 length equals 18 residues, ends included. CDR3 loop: CASSFSGPGGMITGELFF.

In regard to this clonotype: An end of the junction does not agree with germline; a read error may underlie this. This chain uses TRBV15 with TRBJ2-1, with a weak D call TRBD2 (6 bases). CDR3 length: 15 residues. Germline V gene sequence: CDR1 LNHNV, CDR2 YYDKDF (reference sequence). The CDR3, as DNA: TGTGCCACCAGCCGAGATGGGGGGACCTACAATGAGCAGTTCTTC. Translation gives CATSRDGGTYNEQFF.

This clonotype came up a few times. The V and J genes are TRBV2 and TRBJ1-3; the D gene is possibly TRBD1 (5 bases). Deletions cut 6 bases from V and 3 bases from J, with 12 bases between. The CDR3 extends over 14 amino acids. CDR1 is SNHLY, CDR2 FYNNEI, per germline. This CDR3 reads CASSDQGGGNTIYF. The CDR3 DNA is TGTGCCAGCAGCGATCAGGGAGGTGGAAACACCATATATTTT.

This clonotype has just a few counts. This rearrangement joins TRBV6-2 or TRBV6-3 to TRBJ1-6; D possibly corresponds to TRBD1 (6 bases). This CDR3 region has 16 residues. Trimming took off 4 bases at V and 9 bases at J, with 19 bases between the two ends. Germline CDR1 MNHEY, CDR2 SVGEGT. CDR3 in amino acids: CASSSSEGHRGSPLHF. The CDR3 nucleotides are TGTGCCAGCAGTTCATCGGAGGGACACCGCGGTTCACCCCTCCACTTT.